The present TCR beta chain was sequenced within a study of CD8 T cell repertoires and HIV-1 epitope variants. Looking at the study overall: Epitopes were three Gag families plus Nef HW9 and YT9. IL-2, IL-7 and IL-15 were added on days 3 and 7 of roughly eleven-day cultures.

Concerning this clone: Its target is not known.

The V gene lost 5 bases and the J gene lost 2 bases, with 17 bases spanning the gap. The CDR3 covers 15 residues. Germline CDR1 and CDR2: SQVTM and ANQGSEA. The repertoire was sequenced with immunoSEQ multiplex PCR; TCRdb's copy has only in-frame clones and lacks some. The data contain roughly 7,000 clones, over 55% of them singletons. This sequence originates from a male donor with HIV. This chain uses TRBV29-1 with TRBJ2-3, with D perhaps assigned TRBD1 or TRBD2 (5 bases each). Sequenced: cultured CD8+ T cells derived from PBMCs. CDR3 region: CSVPVIGAHTDTQYF. Written as DNA, the CDR3 is TGCAGCGTTCCCGTGATCGGGGCCCACACAGATACGCAGTATTTT.